These 23 T cell receptor beta chains were sequenced from one sample in a study of T-cell memory formation after mild COVID-19. TCRdb used MiXCR to reprocess the 5' RACE reads, holding one entry per CDR3 protein. Of under 450,000 distinct CDR3 sequences listed, 20% are singletons. Sequencing was performed on PBMCs or a T cell subset sorted from them (not recorded which). Source of these receptors: a man in his late teens or twenties who had mild COVID-19 (a few samples of this study predate the infection). Cell type and time point are not known.

J is TRBJ1-4 and V is TRBV7-9; D remains ambiguous. Trimming left V 3 bases short and J 5 bases short, with 16 bases between. The CDR3 loop spans 16 amino acids. CDR1 is SEHNR and CDR2 is FQNEAQ in the germline V gene (reference sequence). The CDR3 DNA sequence: TGTGCCAGCAGCTTCCCCGGTGGACGGTTAAATGAAAAACTGTTTTTT. Protein: CASSFPGGRLNEKLFF.

This clonotype has only a few counts. The chain combines TRBV7-2 with TRBJ2-5; D possibly matches TRBD1 or TRBD2 (5 bases each). Germline V lookup: CDR1 SGHTA, CDR2 FQGNSA. There are 14 residues in the CDR3. Trimming left V 8 bases short and J 5 bases short, with 18 bases between. The CDR3 sequence: CASSELGAGETQYF. The CDR3 DNA reads TGTGCCAGCTCGGAACTAGGGGCCGGGGAGACCCAGTACTTC.

This clonotype was seen a few times. The gene calls are TRBV6-5 and TRBJ1-1; no reliable D call. In germline, CDR1 is MNHEY, CDR2 SVGAGI. V lost 3 bases and J 6 bases, leaving 8 bases between the germline ends. The CDR3 contains 12 residues. CDR3 coding DNA: TGTGCCAGCAGTTATCCAGGAGCTGAAGCTTTCTTT. It specifies CASSYPGAEAFF.

This clonotype has only a few counts. Written as DNA, the CDR3 is TGTGCCAGCTCAACAAGCCCAGGGGACAATCAGCCCCAGCATTTT. Translated: CASSTSPGDNQPQHF. The genes are TRBV18 and TRBJ1-5; weak D call: TRBD1 (6 bases). V lost 5 bases to trimming and J lost 3 bases, with 14 bases between them. The length of the CDR3 is 15 residues. CDR1 is KGHSH and CDR2 is LQKENI in the germline V gene.

CDR3 region: CASSQTGRNEKLFF. In DNA, the CDR3 is TGCGCCAGCAGCCAGACAGGTCGTAATGAAAAACTGTTTTTT. This chain links TRBV4-1 with TRBJ1-4, with D tentatively TRBD1 (6 bases). The ends were cut back, 3 bases at V and 4 bases at J, with 9 bases in the middle. This CDR3 is 14 amino acids long. Germline V lookup: CDR1 MGHRA, CDR2 YSYEKL.

This clonotype was seen at least ten times. The chain combines TRBV5-1 with TRBJ1-4; 10 positions match TRBD1. CDR1 and CDR2 from the germline V gene are SGHRS and YFSETQ. V lost 4 bases and J lost 9; bases outside the gene matches: 6. This CDR3 is built from 14 residues. CDR3 amino acids: CASSLGTGDKKLFF. The CDR3 DNA reads as TGCGCCAGCAGCCTCGGGACAGGGGACAAAAAACTGTTTTTT.

This clonotype showed up just a few times. This sequence joins TRBV7-9 and TRBJ2-5; D is perhaps TRBD2 (6 bases). The CDR3 loop spans 16 amino acids. Trimming stripped 5 bases from V and 2 bases from J, with 18 bases between. Germline CDR1 is SEHNR and CDR2 is FQNEAQ (reference sequence). CDR3 residues: CASSPMGTRGQETQYF. DNA for the CDR3: TGTGCCAGCAGCCCAATGGGGACTCGAGGGCAAGAGACCCAGTACTTC.

CDR3 region: CASSSDMTSFQETQYF. CDR3 nucleotides: TGTGCCAGCAGCTCCGATATGACTTCTTTCCAAGAGACCCAGTACTTC. V is TRBV7-2 and J is TRBJ2-5; D is unclear. CDR3 size: 16 residues. Trimming left V 4 bases short and J 1 base short, with 16 bases between. Per germline, CDR1 SGHTA and CDR2 FQGNSA.

The table lists this clonotype with a few counts. The V gene is TRBV20-1, the J gene TRBJ1-1, with no clear D. V shed 3 bases and J shed 0 bases, with 8 bases lying between them. This CDR3 region has 13 residues. Germline CDR1 and CDR2: DFQATT and SNEGSKA (reference sequence). The CDR3 region is CSASEQLNTEAFF. In DNA form, the CDR3 reads TGCAGTGCTAGCGAACAGCTGAACACTGAAGCTTTCTTT.

This chain uses TRBV7-2 with TRBJ1-6; D ambiguous. Germline V gene lookup returns CDR1 SGHTA and CDR2 FQGNSA. The CDR3 runs 14 residues. V lost 1 base to trimming and J lost 10 bases, with 11 bases between them. Here the CDR3 reads CASSLVQVESPLHF. In nucleotides, the CDR3 is TGTGCCAGCAGCTTAGTGCAGGTCGAATCACCCCTCCACTTT.

This chain joins TRBV4-3 and TRBJ1-2; TRBD1 matches at 9 bases. The trim removed 4 bases at V and 4 bases at J, leaving 10 bases unmatched. Germline lookup yields CDR1 LGHNA and CDR2 YSLEER. The length of the CDR3 is 16 residues. The CDR3 here is CASSPTGGTVFYGYTF. The CDR3 DNA reads as TGCGCCAGCAGCCCGACAGGGGGGACAGTGTTCTATGGCTACACCTTC.

This clonotype has a handful of counts. The chain uses TRBV2 and TRBJ2-3; 12 nucleotides agree with TRBD2. Germline trimming cut 10 bases from V and 2 bases from J; bases unmatched to any gene: 4. There are 14 residues in the CDR3. Germline CDR1 SNHLY, CDR2 FYNNEI. As DNA, the CDR3 is TGTGCCACCCGGACTAGCGGGGTCACAGATACGCAGTATTTT. This codes for CATRTSGVTDTQYF.

The V gene is TRBV4-2, the J gene TRBJ2-2; 10 nucleotides agree with TRBD1. The CDR3 is made up of 16 amino acids. V gave up 0 bases and J gave up 3 bases; unmatched junction bases: 1. Per germline, CDR1 LGHNA and CDR2 YNFKEQ. As DNA, the CDR3 is TGTGCCAGCAGCCAAGAGACAGGGGGCTACACCGGGGAGCTGTTTTTT. This gives the protein CASSQETGGYTGELFF.

The chain employs TRBV2 and TRBJ2-6; no clear D. CDR1 and CDR2 (germline): SNHLY, FYNNEI. The CDR3 loop spans 13 amino acids. V lost 8 bases and J lost 0, with 5 bases in between. The CDR3 is CASCSSGANVLTF. CDR3 bases: TGTGCCAGCTGCAGCTCTGGGGCCAACGTCCTGACTTTC.

The rearrangement links TRBV11-2 to TRBJ2-7, with D hard to call. V dropped 4 bases and J dropped 6 bases, with 13 bases sitting between them. Germline CDR1 SGHAT, CDR2 FQNNGV. The CDR3 length is 13 residues. CDR3 sequence (DNA): TGTGCCAGCAGCTCGGACCTCTTCGCCGAGCAGTACTTC. It codes for CASSSDLFAEQYF.

In this sample, this clonotype turned up a few times. The CDR3 bases are TGTGCCAGCAGTCCCGGACGGGCGCCTGGAAACACCATATATTTT. Protein: CASSPGRAPGNTIYF. The rearrangement uses TRBV12-3 or TRBV12-4 and TRBJ1-3; the D is unclear. The germline V and J ends were trimmed by 5 bases and 2 bases, with 13 bases remaining between them. The CDR3 runs to 15 residues.

This clonotype was seen a few times. The chain uses TRBV9 and TRBJ2-5; D may be TRBD2 (5 bases). The germline V gene encodes CDR1 SGDLS and CDR2 YYNGEE. V gave up 5 bases and J gave up 2 bases, with 13 bases separating them. CDR3 size: 14 residues. The CDR3 DNA reads as TGTGCCAGCAGTGAAACCGGGGTTCAAGAGACCCAGTACTTC. Encoded protein: CASSETGVQETQYF.

This clonotype has a handful of counts. The rearrangement joins TRBV24-1 to TRBJ2-3; 12 nucleotides align to TRBD1. Germline lookup yields CDR1 KGHDR and CDR2 SFDVKD. The CDR3 has 18 amino acids. The junction had 11 bases not matched to a gene; V was cut back by 8 bases and J by 0 bases. Written as DNA, the CDR3 is TGTGCCACCACCTCCGGGACAGGGGGCCAAAGGAGCACAGATACGCAGTATTTT. Translating it yields CATTSGTGGQRSTDTQYF.

The chain joins TRBV5-1 to TRBJ2-2, with TRBD1 identical over 9 bases. This CDR3 has 15 amino acids. Looked up from germline, CDR1 is SGHRS and CDR2 is YFSETQ. V lost 4 bases to trimming and J lost 2 bases; unmatched junction nucleotides: 3. The DNA of the CDR3 is TGCGCCAGCAGCGGGGGACAGGGTAACACCGGGGAGCTGTTTTTT. Amino acid sequence: CASSGGQGNTGELFF.

The rearrangement uses TRBV20-1 and TRBJ1-2; TRBD1 matches 7 bases. With V trimmed by 2 bases and J by 7 bases, 10 bases remained unmatched. The CDR3 contains 14 residues. Germline lookup yields CDR1 DFQATT and CDR2 SNEGSKA (reference sequence). CDR3 loop: CSARPRQGVGGYTF. In nucleotides, the CDR3 is TGCAGTGCTAGACCTAGACAGGGAGTTGGTGGCTACACCTTC.

The rearrangement uses TRBV20-1 and TRBJ1-1, with a tentative D call TRBD1 (5 bases). CDR3 length: 12 amino acids. Germline V gives CDR1 DFQATT, CDR2 SNEGSKA (reference sequence). Trimming cost V 5 bases and J 3 bases, with 10 bases left between them. The CDR3 is CSAGRQYTEAFF. The CDR3 DNA reads TGCAGTGCTGGACGACAGTACACTGAAGCTTTCTTT.

This clonotype showed up just a few times. The gene calls are TRBV4-1 and TRBJ2-2, with D tentatively TRBD1 or TRBD2 (5 bases each). Germline loops: CDR1 MGHRA, CDR2 YSYEKL. Trimming took off 1 base at V and 8 bases at J, with 11 bases between the two ends. CDR3 length: 14 residues. CDR3 region: CASSQAWWGGELFF. The CDR3 DNA sequence: TGCGCCAGCAGCCAAGCTTGGTGGGGGGGGGAGCTGTTTTTT.

There are a few counts of this clonotype. The genes are TRBV29-1 and TRBJ1-2, with no clear D. Germline lookup yields CDR1 SQVTM and CDR2 ANQGSEA. The germline V and J ends were trimmed by 4 bases and 1 base, with 7 bases remaining between them. The CDR3 has 12 residues. CDR3 loop: CSVVELNYGYTF. CDR3 sequence (DNA): TGCAGCGTTGTAGAGCTTAACTATGGCTACACCTTC.